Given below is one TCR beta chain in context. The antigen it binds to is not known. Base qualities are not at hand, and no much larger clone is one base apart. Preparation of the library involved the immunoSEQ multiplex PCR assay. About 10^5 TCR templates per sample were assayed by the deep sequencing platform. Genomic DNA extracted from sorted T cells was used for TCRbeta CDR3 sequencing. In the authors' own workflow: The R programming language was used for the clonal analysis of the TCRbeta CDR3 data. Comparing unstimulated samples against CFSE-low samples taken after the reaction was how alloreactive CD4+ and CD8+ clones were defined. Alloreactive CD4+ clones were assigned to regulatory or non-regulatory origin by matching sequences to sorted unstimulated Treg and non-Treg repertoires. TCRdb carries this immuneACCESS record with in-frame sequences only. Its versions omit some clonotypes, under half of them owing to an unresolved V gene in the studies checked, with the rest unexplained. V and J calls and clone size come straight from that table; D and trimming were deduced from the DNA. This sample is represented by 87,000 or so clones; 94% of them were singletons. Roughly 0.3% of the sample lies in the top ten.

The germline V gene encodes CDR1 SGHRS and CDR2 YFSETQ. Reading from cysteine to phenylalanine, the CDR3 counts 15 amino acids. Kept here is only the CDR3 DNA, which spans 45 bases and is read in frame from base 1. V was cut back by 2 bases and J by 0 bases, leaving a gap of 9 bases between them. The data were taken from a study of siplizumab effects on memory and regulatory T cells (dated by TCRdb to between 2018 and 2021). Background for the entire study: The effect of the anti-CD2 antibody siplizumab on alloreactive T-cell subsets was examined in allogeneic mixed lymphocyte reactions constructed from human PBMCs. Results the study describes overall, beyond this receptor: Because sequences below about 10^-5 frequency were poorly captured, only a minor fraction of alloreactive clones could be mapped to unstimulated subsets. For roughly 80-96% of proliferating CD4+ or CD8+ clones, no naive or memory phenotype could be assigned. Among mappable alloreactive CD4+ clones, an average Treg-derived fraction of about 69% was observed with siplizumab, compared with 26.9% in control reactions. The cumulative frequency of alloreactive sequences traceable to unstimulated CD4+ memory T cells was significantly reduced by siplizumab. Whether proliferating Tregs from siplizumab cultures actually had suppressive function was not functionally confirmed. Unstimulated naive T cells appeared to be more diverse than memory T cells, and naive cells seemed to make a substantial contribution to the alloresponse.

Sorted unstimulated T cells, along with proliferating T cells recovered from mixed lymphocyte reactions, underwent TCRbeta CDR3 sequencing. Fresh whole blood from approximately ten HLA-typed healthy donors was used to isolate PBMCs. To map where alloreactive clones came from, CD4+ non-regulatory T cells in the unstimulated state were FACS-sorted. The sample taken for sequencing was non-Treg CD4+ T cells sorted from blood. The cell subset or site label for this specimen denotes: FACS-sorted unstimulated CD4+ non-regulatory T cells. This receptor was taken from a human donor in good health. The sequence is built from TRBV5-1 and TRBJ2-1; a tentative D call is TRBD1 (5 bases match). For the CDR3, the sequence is CASSLGESSYNEQFF. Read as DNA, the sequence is TGCGCCAGCAGCTTAGGGGAAAGCTCCTACAATGAGCAGTTCTTC.